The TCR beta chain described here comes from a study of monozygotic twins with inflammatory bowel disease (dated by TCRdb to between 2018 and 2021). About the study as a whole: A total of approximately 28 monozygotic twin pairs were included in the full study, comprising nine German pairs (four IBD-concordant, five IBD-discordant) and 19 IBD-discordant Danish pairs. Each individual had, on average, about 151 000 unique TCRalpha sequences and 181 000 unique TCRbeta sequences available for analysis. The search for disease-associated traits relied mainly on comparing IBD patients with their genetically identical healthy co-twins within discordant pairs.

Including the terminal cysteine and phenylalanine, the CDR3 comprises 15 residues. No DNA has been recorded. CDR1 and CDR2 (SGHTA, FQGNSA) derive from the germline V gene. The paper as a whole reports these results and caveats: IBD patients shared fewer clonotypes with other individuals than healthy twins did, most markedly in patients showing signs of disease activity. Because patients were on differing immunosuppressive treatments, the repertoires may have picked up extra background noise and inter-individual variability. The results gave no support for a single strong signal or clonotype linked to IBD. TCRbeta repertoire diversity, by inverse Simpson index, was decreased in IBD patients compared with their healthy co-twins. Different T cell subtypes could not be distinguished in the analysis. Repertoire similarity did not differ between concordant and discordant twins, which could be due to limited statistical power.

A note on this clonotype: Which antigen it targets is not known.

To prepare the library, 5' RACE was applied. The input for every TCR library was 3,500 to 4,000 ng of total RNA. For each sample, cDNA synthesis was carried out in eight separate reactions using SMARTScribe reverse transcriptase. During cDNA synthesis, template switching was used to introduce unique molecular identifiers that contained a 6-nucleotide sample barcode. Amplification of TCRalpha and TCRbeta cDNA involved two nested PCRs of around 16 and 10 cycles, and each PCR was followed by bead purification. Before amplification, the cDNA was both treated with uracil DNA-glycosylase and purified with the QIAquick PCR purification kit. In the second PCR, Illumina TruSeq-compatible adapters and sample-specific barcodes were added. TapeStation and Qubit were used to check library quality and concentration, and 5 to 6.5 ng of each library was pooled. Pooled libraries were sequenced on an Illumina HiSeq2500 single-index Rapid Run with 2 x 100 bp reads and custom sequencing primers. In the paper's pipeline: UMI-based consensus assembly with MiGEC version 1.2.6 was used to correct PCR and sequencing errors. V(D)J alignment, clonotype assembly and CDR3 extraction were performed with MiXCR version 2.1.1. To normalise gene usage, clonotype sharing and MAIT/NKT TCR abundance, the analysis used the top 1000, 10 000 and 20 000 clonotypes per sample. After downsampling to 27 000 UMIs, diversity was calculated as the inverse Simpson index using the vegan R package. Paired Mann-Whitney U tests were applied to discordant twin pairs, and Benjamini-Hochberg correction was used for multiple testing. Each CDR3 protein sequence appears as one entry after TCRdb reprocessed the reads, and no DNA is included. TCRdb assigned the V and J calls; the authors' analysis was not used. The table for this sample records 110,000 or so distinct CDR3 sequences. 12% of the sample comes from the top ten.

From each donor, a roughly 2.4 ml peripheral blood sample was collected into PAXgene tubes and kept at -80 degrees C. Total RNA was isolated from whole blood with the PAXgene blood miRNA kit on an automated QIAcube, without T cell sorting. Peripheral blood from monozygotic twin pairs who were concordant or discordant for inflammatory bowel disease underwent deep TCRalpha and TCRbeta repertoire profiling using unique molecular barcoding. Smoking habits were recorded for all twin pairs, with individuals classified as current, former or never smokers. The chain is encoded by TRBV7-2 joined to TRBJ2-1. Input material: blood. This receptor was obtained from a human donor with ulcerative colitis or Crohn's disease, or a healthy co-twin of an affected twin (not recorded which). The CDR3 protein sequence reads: CASSLGVSIPNEQFF.